These T cell receptor beta chains were read from a single sample in a study of T cells after somatic rescue of genetic block. The data were produced by immunoSEQ multiplex PCR, yet TCRdb's version contains in-frame clones alone and is incomplete. The table records over 95,000 clones, 75% to 95% of them present only once. The material sequenced was peripheral blood mononuclear cells (PBMCs). Source of these receptors: a young woman. CDR3s include the opening cysteine and the closing phenylalanine or tryptophan. The order of the fields is V gene, J gene, D gene, clone size, CDR3 protein, CDR3 DNA. D genes are given only for firm matches. Clone size is given for some rows only: seen once, a few or many times, or a class if the clone is expanded.

v_gene: TRBV7-3; j_gene: TRBJ2-1; d_gene: TRBD2; abundance: -; CDR3aa: CASSKLAGEYNEQFF; CDR3nt: TGTGCCAGCAGCAAACTAGCGGGGGAATACAATGAGCAGTTCTTC
v_gene: TRBV13; j_gene: TRBJ2-7; d_gene: -; abundance: once; CDR3aa: CASSLKGVEQYF; CDR3nt: TGTGCCAGCAGCTTAAAAGGGGTCGAGCAGTACTTC
v_gene: TRBV5-6; j_gene: TRBJ2-7; d_gene: -; abundance: few; CDR3aa: CASSLQGEQYF; CDR3nt: TGTGCCAGCAGCTTACAGGGCGAGCAGTACTTC
v_gene: TRBV19; j_gene: TRBJ2-3; d_gene: -; abundance: -; CDR3aa: CASSLQGGADTQYF; CDR3nt: TGTGCCAGTAGCCTACAGGGTGGCGCAGATACGCAGTATTTT
v_gene: TRBV6-4; j_gene: TRBJ2-1; d_gene: -; abundance: -; CDR3aa: CASSEDTSSYNEQFF; CDR3nt: TGTGCCAGCAGTGAAGATACTAGCTCCTACAATGAGCAGTTCTTC
v_gene: TRBV6-1; j_gene: TRBJ1-4; d_gene: -; abundance: few; CDR3aa: CASSENLSEKLFF; CDR3nt: TGTGCCAGCAGTGAAAACTTGAGTGAAAAACTGTTTTTT
v_gene: TRBV21-1; j_gene: TRBJ1-4; d_gene: -; abundance: once; CDR3aa: CASSSPGGVSRDEKLFF; CDR3nt: TGTGCCAGCAGCAGCCCAGGCGGGGTTTCCAGGGATGAAAAACTGTTTTTT
v_gene: TRBV5-1; j_gene: TRBJ2-3; d_gene: -; abundance: once; CDR3aa: CASSLEGGTDTQYF; CDR3nt: TGCGCCAGCAGCTTAGAGGGGGGCACAGATACGCAGTATTTT
v_gene: TRBV5-1; j_gene: TRBJ2-2; d_gene: TRBD2; abundance: -; CDR3aa: CASSFWLAGGPDTGELFF; CDR3nt: TGCGCCAGCAGCTTTTGGCTAGCGGGGGGGCCGGACACCGGGGAGCTGTTTTTT
v_gene: TRBV5-6; j_gene: TRBJ2-3; d_gene: TRBD1; abundance: -; CDR3aa: CASSYQEGQPLITDTQYF; CDR3nt: TGTGCCAGCAGCTACCAAGAGGGACAGCCCCTAATCACAGATACGCAGTATTTT
v_gene: TRBV7-8; j_gene: TRBJ1-5; d_gene: TRBD1; abundance: -; CDR3aa: CASQKDRAYNQPQHF; CDR3nt: TGTGCCAGCCAAAAGGACAGGGCTTACAATCAGCCCCAGCATTTT
v_gene: TRBV19; j_gene: TRBJ1-5; d_gene: -; abundance: -; CDR3aa: CASSSAASGNQPQHF; CDR3nt: TGTGCCAGTAGTTCGGCAGCTTCCGGTAATCAGCCCCAGCATTTT
v_gene: TRBV6-5; j_gene: TRBJ2-3; d_gene: TRBD2; abundance: once; CDR3aa: CASSYSKRGATDTQYF; CDR3nt: TGTGCCAGCAGTTACTCCAAGCGGGGGGCCACAGATACGCAGTATTTT
v_gene: TRBV11-3; j_gene: TRBJ1-1; d_gene: -; abundance: -; CDR3aa: CASSLDAGAHTEAFF; CDR3nt: TGTGCCAGCAGCTTGGATGCAGGTGCCCACACTGAAGCTTTCTTT
v_gene: TRBV6-5; j_gene: TRBJ2-5; d_gene: TRBD2; abundance: -; CDR3aa: CASSYEASGGETQYF; CDR3nt: TGTGCCAGCAGTTACGAAGCTAGCGGGGGGGAGACCCAGTACTTC
v_gene: TRBV5-4; j_gene: TRBJ1-1; d_gene: TRBD1; abundance: -; CDR3aa: CASSFGPRGRGNTEAFF; CDR3nt: TGTGCCAGCAGCTTTGGACCCAGGGGGCGTGGGAACACTGAAGCTTTCTTT
v_gene: TRBV6-5; j_gene: TRBJ1-2; d_gene: -; abundance: -; CDR3aa: CASSLNPQYNYGYTF; CDR3nt: TGTGCCAGCAGTTTGAACCCGCAATATAACTATGGCTACACCTTC